The 18 T cell receptor delta chains reported below all come from one sample, sequenced in a study of γδ T cells in repeated Plasmodium falciparum infection. TCRdb reapplied CATT to the multiplex PCR reads. The repertoire holds approximately 60,000 delta-chain clones, 1.5% to 2% seen once, with roughly 15% in the top ten. Bulk repertoires came from Vgamma9/Vdelta2+ or Vdelta2-negative gammadelta T cells flow-sorted from PBMC. The sequenced sample consisted of gamma-delta T cells from blood. The origin of the receptors is a pool of human donors (malaria-infected and uninfected, not separated).

This clone was counted at least ten times. The protein TCRdb lists belongs to a much larger clone and differs from this DNA's translation at residue 18, which points to a read error; the protein shown is made from the DNA. This chain links TRDV1 with TRDJ1, with TRDD3 as a possible D gene (9 bases). Germline CDR1 and CDR2: TSWWSYY and QGS. Trimming took 5 bases from V and 3 from J, leaving 40 bases between them. The CDR3 is 23 residues long. The CDR3 sequence is CALGKPSSYRGYATLGYADKLIF. The CDR3 DNA reads as TGTGCTCTTGGGAAACCCTCTTCCTACAGGGGATACGCCACACTCGGGTACGCCGATAAACTCATCTTT.

Points on this clone: The TCRdb protein, from a much larger clone, departs from this DNA's translation at residue 12, likely by read error; the protein shown derives from the DNA. This chain connects TRDV2 to TRDJ1; TRDD3 matches at 8 bases. TCRdb carries no J gene annotation; the J gene was assigned here by matching the DNA with germline. Germline values: CDR1 GEAIGNYY, CDR2 EKD. The CDR3 extends over 17 amino acids. The V and J ends lost 0 bases and 3 bases, in that order; junction bases with no gene match: 11. The CDR3 here is CACDTLQGIPYADKLIF. CDR3 nucleotide sequence: TGTGCCTGTGACACCCTCCAGGGGATACCTTACGCCGATAAACTCATCTTT.

Concerning this clone: The protein given by TCRdb reflects a much larger clone and differs at residue 20 from this DNA's translation, likely from a read error; the protein shown is the DNA's translation. V gene TRDV1 was called; the J gene was not; the tabulated D call, TRDD3, remains unverified against the DNA. This CDR3 comprises 22 residues. CDR1 is TSWWSYY and CDR2 is QGS in the germline V gene. CDR3: CALGERPLKAWYWGMRTDKHIF. The DNA of the CDR3 is TGTGCTCTTGGGGAACGGCCTTTAAAGGCGTGGTACTGGGGGATGCGAACCGATAAACACATCTTT.

There are a few counts of this clone. TCRdb records a much larger clone's protein for this DNA, with a difference at residue 11 that likely arises from a read error; the protein given is the translation of the DNA. The rearrangement joins TRDV1 to TRDJ1; possible D gene TRDD3, 5 bases. CDR1 is TSWWSYY and CDR2 is QGS in the germline V gene. The CDR3 extends over 20 amino acids. V lost 6 bases, J lost 1 base, and 30 bases lay in between. The CDR3 DNA reads as TGTGCTCTTGGTGACTACCACAATTACTGGAGGATGTATTCCACCGATAAACTCATCTTT. The encoded protein is CALGDYHNYWRMYSTDKLIF.

For this clone: This probably arose from a read error, given a far larger clone one base away. The sample contains more than one DNA sequence encoding this CDR3. The chain employs TRDV1 and TRDJ1; 9 bases map to TRDD3. Matching the DNA to germline supplied the J gene, which TCRdb does not give. The CDR3 has 18 residues. The trim removed 6 bases at V and 0 bases at J, leaving 14 bases unmatched. Looked up from germline, CDR1 is TSWWSYY and CDR2 is QGS. CDR3 region: CALGGRGWGITNTDKLIF. CDR3 DNA sequence: TGTGCTCTTGGAGGGAGAGGGTGGGGGATAACAAACACCGATAAACTCATCTTT.

This clone was observed a few times. TCRdb's protein, taken from a much larger clone, differs from this DNA's translation at residue 7, likely owing to a read error; the protein displayed comes from the DNA. The chain recombines TRDV1 with TRDJ1; TRDD3 matches 10 bases. The J gene, left out of TCRdb, was set here by checking the DNA against germline. In germline, CDR1 is TSWWSYY, CDR2 QGS. J gave up 2 bases and V 3 bases, and 27 bases lay outside the gene matches. This CDR3 has 23 residues. The CDR3 region has the DNA TGTGCTCTTGGGGACTGGAGGCTACCACGTATGTGGGGTGGGGGATACTTGACCGATAAACTCATCTTT. This sequence encodes CALGDWRLPRMWGGGYLTDKLIF.

In its sample, this clone was seen many times. The TCRdb protein, from a much larger clone, departs from this DNA's translation at residue 11, likely by read error; the protein shown derives from the DNA. This sequence joins TRDV1 and TRDJ1; D gene uncertain. Germline values: CDR1 TSWWSYY, CDR2 QGS. This CDR3 contains 12 residues. In DNA form, the CDR3 reads TGTGCTCTTGGGGAACGGGGCCACAAACTCACCTTT. It encodes CALGERGHKLTF.

This clone occurred many times. The protein in TCRdb stems from a much larger clone and differs at residue 20 from this DNA's translation, likely a read error; here the protein is translated from the DNA. Within the sample, other DNA sequences also encode this same CDR3. This sequence joins TRDV1 and TRDJ1, with D possibly TRDD2 on 5 matching bases. The CDR3 has 21 amino acids. The V gene's germline CDR1 is TSWWSYY and CDR2 QGS. For the CDR3, the DNA is TGTGCTCTTGGGGAACTACTATTCGCCTACGTTGTTCCGCAGTACACCGATAAACTCACCTTT. Translation: CALGELLFAYVVPQYTDKLTF.

The V gene is TRDV2, the J gene TRDJ2, with 13 bases fitting TRDD3. The germline CDR1 and CDR2 sequences are GEAIGNYY and EKD. The CDR3 sequence is 17 residues long. J was trimmed by 3 bases and V by 4 bases; bases with no gene match: 7. CDR3 DNA sequence: TGTGCCTGTGATCCCGTACTGGGGGATACGGTGACAGCACAACTCTTCTTT. Translating it yields CACDPVLGDTVTAQLFF.

This clone showed up just a few times. The protein TCRdb gives is from a much larger clone and does not agree with this DNA's translation at residue 11, likely a read error; the protein shown here comes from the DNA. This chain links TRDV1 with TRDJ1; a weak D match, TRDD3 (6 bases). Germline loops: CDR1 TSWWSYY, CDR2 QGS. With 0 bases removed from V and 0 bases from J, the gap between germline ends came to 35 bases. This CDR3 has 24 amino acids. Here the CDR3 reads CALGELGFLLSRRFLGRNTDKLIF. DNA for the CDR3: TGTGCTCTTGGGGAACTCGGTTTCTTACTTTCTAGACGATTCCTGGGGCGAAACACCGATAAACTCATCTTT.

Concerning this clone: A far larger clone is only one base removed, so a read error is likely. The same CDR3 is also encoded by other DNA sequences in this sample. The chain is built from TRDV3 and TRDJ1, with TRDD3 as a possible D gene (6 bases). CDR1 is TVYSNPD and CDR2 is GDNSRS in the germline V gene (reference sequence). The CDR3 has 22 amino acids. The CDR3 coding sequence is TGCGCCTTTACCTCCGACGGGGGGAGACTCCCATGGGGCGTCTCGTACACCGATAAACTCATCTTT. Translating gives CAFTSDGGRLPWGVSYTDKLIF.

This clone has ten or more counts. The mismatch at residue 3 between this DNA's translation and the TCRdb protein of a much larger clone likely reflects a read error; the protein shown is translated from the DNA. The chain links TRDV1 to TRDJ1, with 11 bases identical to TRDD3. The CDR3 has 23 amino acids. CDR1 is TSWWSYY and CDR2 is QGS in the germline V gene. The CDR3 DNA follows: TGTGCTCCTGGGGAACTCTTTCCTACGAGGACCCTAAACTGGGGGATAGACACCGATAAACTCATCTTT. Protein sequence: CAPGELFPTRTLNWGIDTDKLIF.

Note on this clone: A far bigger clonotype differs at one base, so this is likely a read error. The sample has other DNA sequences that encode this CDR3 too. The chain uses TRDV1 and TRDJ1, with TRDD3 matching 13 bases. Germline assignment: CDR1 TSWWSYY and CDR2 QGS. The CDR3 length is 23 residues. For the CDR3, the DNA is TGTGCTCTTGGGGAAATTGGGGGAACTTCCTCTTCATACTGGGGGATACGGACCGATAAACTCATCTTC. Translated: CALGEIGGTSSSYWGIRTDKLIF.

This clone was counted at least ten times. One base separates it from a far larger clone, so it is likely a read error. At the DNA level, this CDR3 is encoded by other sequences in the same sample as well. The V gene is TRDV1, the J gene TRDJ1; 10 positions match TRDD3. In germline, CDR1 is TSWWSYY, CDR2 QGS. The CDR3 extends over 20 amino acids. The CDR3 nucleotides are TGTGCTCTTGGGGAACTTTTCTTCCTACGGGGGATACGATCCACCGATAAACTTATCTTT. Its protein product is CALGELFFLRGIRSTDKLIF.

As to this clone: The protein given by TCRdb reflects a much larger clone and differs at residue 12 from this DNA's translation, likely from a read error; the protein shown is the DNA's translation. The V gene is TRDV1, the J gene TRDJ1; 9 nucleotides agree with TRDD3. There are 19 residues in the CDR3. Germline assignment: CDR1 TSWWSYY and CDR2 QGS. Unmatched junction bases numbered 17, after V lost 3 bases and J lost 3 bases. The CDR3 region is CALGESPRTGGRNSDKLIF. CDR3 bases: TGTGCTCTTGGGGAGAGTCCTCGTACTGGGGGACGTAACTCCGATAAACTCATCTTT.

This clone has a count of ten or more. The TCRdb record carries a much larger clone's protein, which differs from this DNA's translation at residue 9; a read error is the likely cause, and the protein listed here is the DNA translation. V usage is TRDV1 and J usage is TRDJ1, with 10 nucleotides matching TRDD3. The CDR3 has 20 residues. Trimming at V came to 3 bases and at J to 1 base, leaving 17 bases not matched to a gene. CDR1 is TSWWSYY, CDR2 QGS, per germline. The CDR3 spells CALGDESLAGDTRSTDKLIF. The CDR3, as DNA: TGTGCTCTTGGGGATGAGTCACTTGCGGGGGATACGCGTAGCACCGATAAACTCATCTTT.

The table lists this clone with many counts. The TCRdb record carries a much larger clone's protein, which differs from this DNA's translation at residue 16; a read error is the likely cause, and the protein listed here is the DNA translation. The V call is TRDV1, the J call TRDJ1; 7 nucleotides line up with TRDD3. This CDR3 has 21 amino acids. Germline CDR1 TSWWSYY, CDR2 QGS. With 0 bases clipped from V and 3 bases from J, the junction kept 22 bases outside the gene matches. The CDR3 DNA follows: TGTGCTCTTGGGGAACTAGGCCTTCACCTACTGGGGATCCTGTACGCCGATAAACTCATCTTT. As protein: CALGELGLHLLGILYADKLIF.

This clone occurred a few times. TCRdb pairs this DNA with a much larger clone's protein that differs at residue 3, likely a read error; the protein shown was translated from the DNA. CDR3 in amino acids: CAYDTWGTAQLFF. CDR3 in DNA: TGTGCCTATGACACCTGGGGGACAGCACAACTCTTCTTT. V usage is TRDV2 and J usage is TRDJ2; TRDD3 might be the D (6 bases). Germline V lookup: CDR1 GEAIGNYY, CDR2 EKD. The CDR3 has 13 residues.